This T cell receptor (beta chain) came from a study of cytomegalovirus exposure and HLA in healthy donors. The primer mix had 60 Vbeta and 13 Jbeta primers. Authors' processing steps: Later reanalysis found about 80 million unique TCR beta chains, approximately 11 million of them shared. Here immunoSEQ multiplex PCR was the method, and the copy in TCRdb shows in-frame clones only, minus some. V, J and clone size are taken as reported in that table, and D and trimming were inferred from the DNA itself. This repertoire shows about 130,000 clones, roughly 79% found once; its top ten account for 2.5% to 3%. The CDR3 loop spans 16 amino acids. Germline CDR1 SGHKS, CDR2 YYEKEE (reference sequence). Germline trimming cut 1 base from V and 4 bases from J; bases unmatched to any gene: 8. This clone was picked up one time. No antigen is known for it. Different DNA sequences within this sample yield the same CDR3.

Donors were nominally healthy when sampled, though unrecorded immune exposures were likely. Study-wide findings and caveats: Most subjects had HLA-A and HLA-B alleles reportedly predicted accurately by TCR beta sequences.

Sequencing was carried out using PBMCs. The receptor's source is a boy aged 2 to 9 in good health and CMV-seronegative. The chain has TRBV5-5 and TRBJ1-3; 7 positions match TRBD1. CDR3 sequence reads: CASSLRVGTDGNTIYF. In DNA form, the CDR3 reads TGTGCCAGCAGCTTGCGGGTCGGGACAGACGGAAACACCATATATTTT.